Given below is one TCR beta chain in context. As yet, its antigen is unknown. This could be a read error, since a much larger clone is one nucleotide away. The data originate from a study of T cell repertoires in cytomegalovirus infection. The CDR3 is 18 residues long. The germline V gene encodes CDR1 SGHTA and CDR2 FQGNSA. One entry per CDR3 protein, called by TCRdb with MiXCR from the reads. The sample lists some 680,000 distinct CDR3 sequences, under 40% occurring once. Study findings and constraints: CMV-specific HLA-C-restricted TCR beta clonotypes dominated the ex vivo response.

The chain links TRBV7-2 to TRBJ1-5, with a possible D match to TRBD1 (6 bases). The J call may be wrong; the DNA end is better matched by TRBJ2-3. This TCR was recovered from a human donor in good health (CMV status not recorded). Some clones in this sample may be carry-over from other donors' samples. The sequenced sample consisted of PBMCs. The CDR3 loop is CASSLTLQGAVGNQPQYF. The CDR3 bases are TGTGCCAGCAGCTTGACATTACAGGGTGCAGTGGGCAATCAGCCCCAGTATTTT.